This T cell receptor beta chain derives from a study of cytomegalovirus exposure and HLA in healthy donors. Study summary: The roughly 120 validation repertoires were reported in a later analysis to have been generated on the same platform as the approximately 600 first-cohort repertoires. Study observations and caveats: Reports indicated that the classifier achieved high specificity and sensitivity in diagnosing cytomegalovirus status. Rarity held for most TCR sequences, but there were some public TCRs that occurred in many donors. Cytomegalovirus-associated TCR beta chains were listed, numbering under 200.

As regards this clone: Its specificity is unknown.

Per the germline V gene, CDR1 is MDHEN and CDR2 is SYDVKM. The length of the CDR3 is 14 residues. V was cut by 7 bases and J by 2 bases, with 14 bases left in between. Measured with immunoSEQ multiplex PCR; TCRdb has only the in-frame clones, and not every one. The sample holds 200,000 to 300,000 clones, around 87% seen once. What was sequenced was PBMCs. The J gene is TRBJ1-2, the V gene TRBV28; D not resolved. The TCR originated in a man aged 18 to 29 in good health and CMV-seronegative. Here the CDR3 DNA reads TGTGCCAGCACCCATTCGGGGAAGAACTATGGCTACACCTTC. It yields the protein CASTHSGKNYGYTF.